This T cell receptor (beta chain) stems from a study of CD8+ T cells in alopecia areata. Regarding the study as a whole: Normal skin contains resident alphabeta T cells, and these are also sequenced in scalp samples.

From alopecia areata patients, lesional scalp punch biopsies and peripheral blood were collected. Germline-derived CDR1 and CDR2 are GTSNPN and SVGIG (reference sequence). V lost 2 bases and J lost 6, with 11 bases in between. This CDR3 has 12 residues. cDNA serving as the sequencing template came from extracted, reverse transcribed RNA. Produced via immunoSEQ multiplex PCR; TCRdb's table is partial and in-frame only. The sample records more than 150,000 clones, 50% to 65% being singletons. This clone occurred once. Its antigen remains unknown. The source is a human donor with alopecia areata. The sequences come from CD8+ T cells sorted from blood, collected at week 0. The chain recombines TRBV30 with TRBJ2-7; weak D call: TRBD2 (5 bases). This CDR3 reads CAWSMLASEQYF. In DNA, the CDR3 is TGTGCCTGGAGTATGCTAGCCTCCGAGCAGTACTTC.